The rows below give T cell receptor beta chains drawn from one sample of a study of blood T cell repertoires in COVID-19. Method: immunoSEQ multiplex PCR; TCRdb's copy keeps in-frame clones and lacks some. The sample lists 300,000 to 450,000 clones, more than 70% occurring once. The sample comprised PBMCs or T cells enriched from blood (not recorded which). These receptors all stem from a woman under 30 who had recovered from COVID-19. CDR3s include the opening cysteine and the closing phenylalanine or tryptophan. Fields, in order: J gene, clone size, D gene, V gene, CDR3 protein, CDR3 DNA. A D gene is named only where the DNA matches it firmly. A clone size is listed for some rows: how often the clone was seen (once, few, many), or a class if it is expanded.

TRBJ2-5 - - TRBV28 CASSPGLLSETQYF TGTGCCAGCAGTCCAGGACTATTGAGCGAGACCCAGTACTTC
TRBJ1-4 once - TRBV27 CASSLGLDEKLFF TGTGCCAGCAGTTTGGGCCTGGATGAAAAACTGTTTTTT
TRBJ1-5 - - TRBV12-5 CASGPGTGGTSNQPQHF TGTGCTAGTGGTCCAGGGACCGGGGGAACTAGCAATCAGCCCCAGCATTTT
TRBJ1-1 once - TRBV4-2 CASSQEGLTEAFF TGTGCCAGCAGCCAAGAGGGACTCACTGAAGCTTTCTTT
TRBJ1-6 - - TRBV19 CASSTGPSPLHF TGTGCCAGTAGTACAGGGCCTTCACCCCTCCACTTT
TRBJ1-1 - - TRBV3-1/TRBV3-2 CASSSRAPGTEAFF TGTGCCAGCAGCTCCCGGGCCCCGGGGACTGAAGCTTTCTTT
TRBJ2-1 - - TRBV28 CASSPKRVEYNEQFF TGTGCCAGCAGCCCTAAGAGAGTTGAATACAATGAGCAGTTCTTC
TRBJ2-7 - - TRBV30 CAWTGGASSYEQYF TGTGCCTGGACTGGGGGGGCAAGCTCCTACGAGCAGTACTTC
TRBJ1-2 - - TRBV29-1 CSVEGGQSIYGYTF TGCAGCGTTGAAGGTGGCCAGTCGATCTATGGCTACACCTTC
TRBJ2-1 - - TRBV9 CASSGAPGLIYNEQFF TGTGCCAGCAGCGGAGCCCCGGGACTTATCTACAATGAGCAGTTCTTC
TRBJ1-1 - - TRBV5-6 CASSLGQGQAFF TGTGCCAGCAGCTTGGGGCAGGGTCAGGCTTTCTTT